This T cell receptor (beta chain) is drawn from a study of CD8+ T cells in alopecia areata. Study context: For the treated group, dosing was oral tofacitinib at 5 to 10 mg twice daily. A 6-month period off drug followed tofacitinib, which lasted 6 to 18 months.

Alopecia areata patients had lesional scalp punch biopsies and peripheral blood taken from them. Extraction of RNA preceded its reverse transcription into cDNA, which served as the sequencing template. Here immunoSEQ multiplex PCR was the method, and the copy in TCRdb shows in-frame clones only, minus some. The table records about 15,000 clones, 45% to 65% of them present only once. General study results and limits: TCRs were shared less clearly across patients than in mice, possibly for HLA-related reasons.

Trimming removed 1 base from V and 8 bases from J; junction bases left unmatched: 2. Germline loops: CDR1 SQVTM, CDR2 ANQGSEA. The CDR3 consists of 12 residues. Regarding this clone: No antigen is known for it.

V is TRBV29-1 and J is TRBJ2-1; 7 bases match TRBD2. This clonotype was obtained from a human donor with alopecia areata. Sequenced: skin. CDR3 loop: CSVEGGGYEQFF. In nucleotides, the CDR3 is TGCAGCGTTGAAGGGGGGGGGTATGAGCAGTTCTTC.